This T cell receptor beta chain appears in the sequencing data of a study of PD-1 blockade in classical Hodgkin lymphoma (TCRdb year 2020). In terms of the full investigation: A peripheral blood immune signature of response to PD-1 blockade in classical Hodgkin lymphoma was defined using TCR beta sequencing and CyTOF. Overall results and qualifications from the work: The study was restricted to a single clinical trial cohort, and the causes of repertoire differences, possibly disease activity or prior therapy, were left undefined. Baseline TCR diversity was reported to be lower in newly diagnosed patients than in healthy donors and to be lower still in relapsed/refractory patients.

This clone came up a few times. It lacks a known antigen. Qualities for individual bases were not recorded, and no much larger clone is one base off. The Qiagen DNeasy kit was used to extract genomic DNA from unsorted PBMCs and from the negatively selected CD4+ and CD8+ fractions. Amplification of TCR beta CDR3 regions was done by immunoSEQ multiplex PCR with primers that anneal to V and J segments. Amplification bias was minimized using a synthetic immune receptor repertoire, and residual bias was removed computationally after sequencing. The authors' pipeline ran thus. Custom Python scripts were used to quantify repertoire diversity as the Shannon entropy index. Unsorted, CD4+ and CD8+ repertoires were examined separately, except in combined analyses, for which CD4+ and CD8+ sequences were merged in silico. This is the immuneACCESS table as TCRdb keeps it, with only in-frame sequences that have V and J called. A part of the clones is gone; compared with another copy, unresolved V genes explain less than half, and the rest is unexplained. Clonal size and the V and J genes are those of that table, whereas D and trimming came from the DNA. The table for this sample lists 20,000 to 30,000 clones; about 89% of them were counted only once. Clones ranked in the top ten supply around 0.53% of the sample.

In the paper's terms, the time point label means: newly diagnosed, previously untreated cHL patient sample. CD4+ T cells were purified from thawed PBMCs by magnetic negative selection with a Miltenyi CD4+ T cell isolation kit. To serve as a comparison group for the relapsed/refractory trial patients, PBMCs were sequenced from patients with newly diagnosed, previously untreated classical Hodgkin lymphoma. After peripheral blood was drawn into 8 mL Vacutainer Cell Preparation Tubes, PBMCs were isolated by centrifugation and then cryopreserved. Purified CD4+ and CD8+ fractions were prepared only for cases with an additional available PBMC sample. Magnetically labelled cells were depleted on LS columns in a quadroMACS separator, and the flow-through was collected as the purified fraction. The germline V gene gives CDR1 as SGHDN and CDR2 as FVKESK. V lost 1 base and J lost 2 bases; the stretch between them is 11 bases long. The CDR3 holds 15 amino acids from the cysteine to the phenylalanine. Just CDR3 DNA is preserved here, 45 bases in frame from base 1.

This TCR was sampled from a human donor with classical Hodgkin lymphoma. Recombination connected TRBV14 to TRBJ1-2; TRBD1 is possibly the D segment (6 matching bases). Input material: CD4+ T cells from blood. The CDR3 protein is CASSQGRGMNYGYTF. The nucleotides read TGTGCCAGCAGCCAAGGAAGGGGGATGAACTATGGCTACACCTTC.